The sequence of this TCR beta chain was determined in a study of T-cell reconstitution after alpha-beta-depleted transplantation in children. Study outcomes and limitations: Newly made T cells mostly supplied T-cell counts and diversity one year after transplant. Where alpha-beta T cells came from about two months after transplant was reportedly several hundred expanded graft clones. Some patients' high day-60 TCRbeta diversity was attributed to recipient cells surviving conditioning.

Preparing the TCRbeta library involved the use of unique molecular identifiers. TCRdb re-derived calls from the PCR reads in MiXCR, one entry per CDR3 protein. The data hold approximately 1,000,000 distinct CDR3 sequences, with less than 30% observed a single time. Trimming took 5 bases from V and 7 from J, leaving 14 bases between them. This CDR3 is built from 14 residues. Germline CDR1 is SGHTA and CDR2 is FQGNSA. About this clonotype itself: The antigen is not known.

Source: PBMCs, mostly from graft donor cells, taken 360 days after TCRalphabeta/CD19-depleted stem cell transplant. The sequence was obtained from a boy younger than two who had a stem cell transplant for SCID, so the T cells may come from the graft donor. The genes are TRBV7-2 and TRBJ2-2, with D uncertain. The CDR3, as DNA: TGTGCCAGCAGCCCCCTGTTGTTTGTCGGGGAGCTGTTTTTT. Amino acids: CASSPLLFVGELFF. Together with reference TRBV7-2 and TRBJ2-2, the CDR3 gives the full variable domain: GAGVSQSPSNKVTEKGKDVELRCDPISGHTALYWYRQSLGQGLEFLIYFQGNSAPDKSGLPSDRFSAERTGGSVSTLTIQRTQQEDSAVYLCASSPLLFVGELFFGEGSRLTVL.